This passage covers 25 T cell receptor beta chains from one sample sequenced in a study of blood T cell repertoires in COVID-19. Clones were sequenced by immunoSEQ multiplex PCR, and TCRdb holds only the in-frame ones, with some missing. The data hold approximately 80,000 clones, with about 85% observed a single time. Sequencing was performed on peripheral blood. Receptors originate from a woman older than 75 with COVID-19, enrolled during active disease.

The chain employs TRBV3-1 (or the pseudogene TRBV3-2) and TRBJ2-1, with 8 positions matching TRBD1. Germline V gene sequence: CDR1 LGHDT, CDR2 YNNKEL (reference sequence). Trimming at V came to 1 base and at J to 13 bases, leaving 9 bases not matched to a gene. CDR3 length equals 14 residues. The CDR3 region is CASSQGWDRSIQFF. In nucleotides, the CDR3 is TGTGCCAGCAGCCAAGGATGGGACAGGAGCATTCAGTTCTTC.

V gene TRBV6-4 combines with J gene TRBJ2-2; D may be TRBD2 (6 bases). V lost 6 bases and J 0 bases, leaving 11 bases between the germline ends. The germline CDR1 and CDR2 sequences are MRHNA and SNTAGT. The CDR3 has 15 amino acids. The CDR3 spells CASSSGTANTGELFF. The CDR3 region has the DNA TGTGCCAGCAGCTCCGGGACTGCGAACACCGGGGAGCTGTTTTTT.

The V gene is TRBV28, the J gene TRBJ2-5; no definite D call. Trimming took 1 base from V and 5 from J, leaving 5 bases between them. Germline CDR1 and CDR2: MDHEN and SYDVKM. CDR3 length: 12 amino acids. In nucleotides, the CDR3 is TGTGCCAGCAGTTTATATCCGGAGACCCAGTACTTC. This sequence encodes CASSLYPETQYF. Variable domain in full (rest from reference TRBV28 and TRBJ2-5): DVKVTQSSRYLVKRTGEKVFLECVQDMDHENMFWYRQDPGLGLRLIYFSYDVKMKEKGDIPEGYSVSREKKERFSLILESASTNQTSMYLCASSLYPETQYFGPGTRLLVL.

CDR3 DNA: TGCAGCGTCCGGGGGGACTCCTACAATGAGCAGTTCTTC. Translation: CSVRGDSYNEQFF. This sequence joins TRBV29-1 and TRBJ2-1; TRBD2 aligns across 7 bases. In germline, CDR1 is SQVTM, CDR2 ANQGSEA. J lost 0 bases, V lost 6 bases, and 2 bases had no gene match. CDR3 size: 13 residues.

The chain joins TRBV5-1 to TRBJ2-7, with D perhaps matching TRBD2 (7 bases). The germline gives CDR1 SGHRS, CDR2 YFSETQ. This CDR3 has 17 residues. The V and J ends lost 0 bases and 0 bases respectively, with 16 bases between them. The CDR3 here is CASSLAPGGPNSYEQYF. CDR3 DNA: TGCGCCAGCAGCTTGGCCCCGGGGGGCCCTAACTCCTACGAGCAGTACTTC.

This chain uses TRBV28 with TRBJ1-3, with unresolved D. V shed 6 bases and J shed 0 bases, with 3 bases lying between them. This CDR3 is 12 amino acids long. Germline V gives CDR1 MDHEN, CDR2 SYDVKM. The CDR3 here is CASRSSGNTIYF. The CDR3 DNA follows: TGTGCCAGCAGGAGCTCTGGAAACACCATATATTTT.

The chain uses TRBV27 and TRBJ2-7; possible D gene TRBD1, 6 bases. CDR1 MNHEY and CDR2 SMNVEV come from the germline V gene (reference sequence). The CDR3 length is 14 residues. V lost 5 bases and J lost 6, with 17 bases in between. CDR3 sequence (DNA): TGTGCCAGCAGTCTCTACCGGGACACAGGCGAGCAGTACTTC. Its translation: CASSLYRDTGEQYF.

The rearrangement joins TRBV5-6 to TRBJ2-7; D is unresolved. V was pared by 4 bases and J by 6 bases, with 11 bases between. This CDR3 is 12 amino acids long. Germline CDR1 reads SGHDT; CDR2 reads YYEEEE. CDR3 in DNA: TGTGCCAGCAGCCCCTCTGCCGGCGAGCAGTACTTC. Protein product: CASSPSAGEQYF.

V usage is TRBV27 and J usage is TRBJ2-1; 8 bases align to TRBD2. With V trimmed by 6 bases and J by 7 bases, 2 bases remained unmatched. The CDR3 is made up of 12 amino acids. Germline V gene sequence: CDR1 MNHEY, CDR2 SMNVEV (reference sequence). The CDR3 reads CASRERENEQFF. The CDR3 coding sequence is TGTGCCAGCAGGGAGCGGGAGAATGAGCAGTTCTTC.

J is TRBJ1-6 and V is TRBV5-8, with no clear D. The CDR3 loop spans 11 amino acids. V was pared by 4 bases and J by 10 bases, with 6 bases between. The germline CDR1 and CDR2 sequences are SGHTS and YDEGEE. The CDR3 sequence is CASSRLSPLHF. CDR3 DNA sequence: TGTGCCAGCAGCCGTCTCTCACCCCTCCACTTT.

The CDR3 loop reads CASSAATSGSDTQYF. The CDR3 region has the DNA TGTGCCAGCAGCGCCGCGACTAGCGGGTCGGATACGCAGTATTTT. This chain joins TRBV2 and TRBJ2-3; the match to TRBD2 covers 10 bases. Germline V lookup: CDR1 SNHLY, CDR2 FYNNEI. The junction had 9 bases not matched to a gene; V was cut back by 6 bases and J by 6 bases. This CDR3 has 15 residues.

CDR3 nucleotides: TGTGCCAGCAGCTTAAACAGGGGTAGGGATACGCAGTATTTT. This translates into CASSLNRGRDTQYF. This rearrangement joins TRBV13 to TRBJ2-3; 7 nucleotides align to TRBD1. The CDR3 totals 14 residues. Trimming at V came to 2 bases and at J to 6 bases, leaving 5 bases not matched to a gene. The germline V gene has CDR1 PRHDT and CDR2 FYEKMQ (reference sequence).

The J gene is TRBJ2-1, the V gene TRBV5-1; 10 nucleotides line up with TRBD1. This CDR3 contains 15 residues. Germline CDR1 and CDR2: SGHRS and YFSETQ. V was pared by 4 bases and J by 5 bases, with 6 bases of the junction left unmatched. In DNA, the CDR3 is TGCGCCAGCAGCCCCGGGGGGACAGGGGACAATGAGCAGTTCTTC. Translation: CASSPGGTGDNEQFF.

The rearrangement links TRBV21-1 to TRBJ1-5; the table's D call of TRBD1 was not tested on the DNA. TRBV21-1 is a pseudogene segment. The CDR3 covers 15 residues. DNA for the CDR3: TGTGCCAGCAGCAAAGAGGGGACAGGACATCAGCCCCAGCATTTT. Translating gives CASSKEGTGHQPQHF.

This clone showed up just a few times. The chain has TRBV7-9 and TRBJ1-5, with D possibly matching TRBD1 (6 bases). The CDR3 has 13 amino acids. V was pared by 4 bases and J by 6 bases, with 10 bases between. Germline V gene data show CDR1 as SEHNR and CDR2 as FQNEAQ (reference sequence). The CDR3 region is CASSSEGVQPQHF. The CDR3 region has the DNA TGTGCCAGCAGCTCAGAGGGGGTTCAGCCCCAGCATTTT.

The sample holds one count of this clone. For the CDR3, the DNA is TGTGCCAGCAGTTCGACAAGCCTGGGCTACACCTTC. It translates to CASSSTSLGYTF. This sequence joins TRBV28 and TRBJ1-2; D remains unclear. The germline V gene has CDR1 MDHEN and CDR2 SYDVKM. The CDR3 is made up of 12 amino acids. V lost 4 bases and J lost 8, with 11 bases in between.

This chain links TRBV5-6 with TRBJ2-7, with a weak D call TRBD2 (5 bases). This CDR3 spans 13 amino acids. V lost 0 bases and J lost 4, with 8 bases in between. The germline gives CDR1 SGHDT, CDR2 YYEEEE. The CDR3 nucleotides are TGTGCCAGCAGCTTGGTTGGCGGGTACGAGCAGTACTTC. Its protein is CASSLVGGYEQYF.

The chain uses TRBV6-2 or TRBV6-3 and TRBJ1-6, with TRBD1 identical over 10 bases. Germline V lookup: CDR1 MNHEY, CDR2 SVGEGT. The length of the CDR3 is 15 residues. V shed 4 bases and J 9 bases; nucleotides not matched to a gene: 6. In DNA, the CDR3 is TGTGCCAGCAGTTCCGGACAGGGGGACCCTTCACCCCTCCACTTT. It yields the protein CASSSGQGDPSPLHF.

The chain couples TRBV13 to TRBJ2-3, with 7 bases matching TRBD2. Trimming at V came to 5 bases and at J to 2 bases, leaving 16 bases not matched to a gene. CDR1 and CDR2 (germline): PRHDT, FYEKMQ (reference sequence). The CDR3 is made up of 18 amino acids. The CDR3: CASSKRVVAGDLTDTQYF. As DNA, the CDR3 is TGTGCCAGCAGCAAAAGGGTAGTGGCGGGGGACCTCACAGATACGCAGTATTTT.

This clone appeared once. The V gene is TRBV2, the J gene TRBJ1-1; the D gene is possibly TRBD1 (5 bases). The CDR3 contains 13 residues. The V end lost 7 bases, the J end lost 0 bases, and 9 bases lay between the germline ends. The germline V gene encodes CDR1 SNHLY and CDR2 FYNNEI. The CDR3 region has the DNA TGTGCCAGCACTCGCAGGGTGAACACTGAAGCTTTCTTT. As protein: CASTRRVNTEAFF.

Comments on this clone: This same CDR3 is encoded by further DNA sequences in the sample. This chain links TRBV7-2 with TRBJ2-7; no reliable D call. The germline V gene has CDR1 SGHTA and CDR2 FQGNSA. The CDR3 covers 11 residues. V dropped 5 bases and J dropped 3 bases, with 5 bases sitting between them. The CDR3 region is CASSPLYEQYF. CDR3 nucleotide sequence: TGTGCCAGCAGCCCCCTCTACGAGCAGTACTTC.

The chain uses TRBV4-2 and TRBJ2-3; the match to TRBD2 covers 10 bases. The V gene's germline CDR1 is LGHNA and CDR2 YNFKEQ. V lost 4 bases and J lost 0; bases outside the gene matches: 4. The CDR3 loop spans 16 amino acids. The CDR3 loop is CASSLTTSGSTDTQYF. DNA for the CDR3: TGTGCCAGCAGCCTAACGACTAGCGGGAGCACAGATACGCAGTATTTT.

The chain joins TRBV9 to TRBJ2-7; D is possibly TRBD1 (6 bases). In germline, CDR1 is SGDLS, CDR2 YYNGEE. This CDR3 is built from 13 residues. Trimming removed 3 bases from V and 5 bases from J, with 12 bases in between. As DNA, the CDR3 is TGTGCCAGCAGCGGGAACAGGGTAGACGAGCAGTACTTC. It encodes CASSGNRVDEQYF.

CDR3 coding DNA: TGTGCCAGCAGCTTCGACAGGGATGACGCCATATATTTT. Translation gives CASSFDRDDAIYF. The chain carries TRBV3-1 (or the pseudogene TRBV3-2) and TRBJ1-3; TRBD1 matches at 7 bases. Unmatched junction bases numbered 9, after V lost 5 bases and J lost 11 bases. CDR3 size: 13 residues. Germline-derived CDR1 and CDR2 are LGHDT and YNNKEL (reference sequence).

The genes are TRBV24-1 and TRBJ2-3; TRBD1 is a possible D gene (5 bases). The CDR3 is 13 residues long. From germline, CDR1 is KGHDR and CDR2 SFDVKD. Trimming stripped 10 bases from V and 4 bases from J, with 14 bases between. The chain's CDR3 is CATQGPWSDTQYF. CDR3 coding DNA: TGTGCCACTCAGGGCCCCTGGTCAGATACGCAGTATTTT.